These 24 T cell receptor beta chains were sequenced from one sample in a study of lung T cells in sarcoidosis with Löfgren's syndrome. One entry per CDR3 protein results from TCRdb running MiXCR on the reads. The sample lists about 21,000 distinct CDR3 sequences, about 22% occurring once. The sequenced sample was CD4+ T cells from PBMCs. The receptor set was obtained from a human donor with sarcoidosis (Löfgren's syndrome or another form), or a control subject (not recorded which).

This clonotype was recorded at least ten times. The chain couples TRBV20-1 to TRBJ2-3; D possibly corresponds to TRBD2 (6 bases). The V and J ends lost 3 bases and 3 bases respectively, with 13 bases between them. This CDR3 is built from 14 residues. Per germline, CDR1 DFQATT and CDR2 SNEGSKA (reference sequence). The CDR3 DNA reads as TGCAGTGCTAGTCTCGGGAGAAGGACAGATACGCAGTATTTT. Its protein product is CSASLGRRTDTQYF.

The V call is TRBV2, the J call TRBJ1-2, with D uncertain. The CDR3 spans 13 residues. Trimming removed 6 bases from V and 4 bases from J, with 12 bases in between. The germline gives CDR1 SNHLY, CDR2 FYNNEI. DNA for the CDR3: TGTGCCAGCAGCGAGAGACAACCCTATGGCTACACCTTC. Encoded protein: CASSERQPYGYTF.

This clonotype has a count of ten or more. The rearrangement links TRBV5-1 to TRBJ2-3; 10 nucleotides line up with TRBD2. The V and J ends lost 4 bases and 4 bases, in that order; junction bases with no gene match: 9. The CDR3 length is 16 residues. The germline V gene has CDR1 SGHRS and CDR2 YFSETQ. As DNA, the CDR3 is TGCGCCAGCAGCCTGCAAGCGGGAGGGCAGGCAGATACGCAGTATTTT. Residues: CASSLQAGGQADTQYF. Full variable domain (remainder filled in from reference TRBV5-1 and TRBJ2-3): KAGVTQTPRYLIKTRGQQVTLSCSPISGHRSVSWYQQTPGQGLQFLFEYFSETQRNKGNFPGRFSGRQFSNSRSEMNVSTLELGDSALYLCASSLQAGGQADTQYFGPGTRLTVL.

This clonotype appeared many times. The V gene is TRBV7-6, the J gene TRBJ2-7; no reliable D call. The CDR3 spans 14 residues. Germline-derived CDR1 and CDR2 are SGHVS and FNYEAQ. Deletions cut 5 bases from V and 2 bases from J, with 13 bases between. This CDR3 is CASSPRPVPYEQYF. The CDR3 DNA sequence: TGTGCCAGCAGCCCCCGACCCGTCCCCTACGAGCAGTACTTC.

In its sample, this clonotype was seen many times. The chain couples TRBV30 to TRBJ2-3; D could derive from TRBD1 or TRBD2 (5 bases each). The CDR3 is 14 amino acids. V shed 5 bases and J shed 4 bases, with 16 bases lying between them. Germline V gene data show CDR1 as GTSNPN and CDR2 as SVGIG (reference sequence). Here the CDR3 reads CAWDRDHHPDTQYF. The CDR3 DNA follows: TGTGCCTGGGACCGGGACCATCACCCAGATACGCAGTATTTT.

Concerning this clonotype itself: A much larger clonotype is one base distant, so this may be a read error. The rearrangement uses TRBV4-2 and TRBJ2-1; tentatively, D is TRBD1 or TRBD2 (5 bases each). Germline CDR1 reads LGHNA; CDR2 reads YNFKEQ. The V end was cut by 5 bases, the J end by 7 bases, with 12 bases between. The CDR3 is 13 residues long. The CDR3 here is CASSIGDRNEQFF. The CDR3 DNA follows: TGTGCCAGCAGCATCGGGGACCGTAATGAGCAGTTCTTC.

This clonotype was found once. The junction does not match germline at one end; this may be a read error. CDR3 region: CASSPPGSPGSTIYF. Here the CDR3 DNA reads TGTGCCAGCAGCCCCCCCGGATCCCCTGGAAGCACCATATATTTT. This chain connects TRBV12-3 or TRBV12-4 to TRBJ1-3; unclear D gene. The CDR3 length is 15 residues.

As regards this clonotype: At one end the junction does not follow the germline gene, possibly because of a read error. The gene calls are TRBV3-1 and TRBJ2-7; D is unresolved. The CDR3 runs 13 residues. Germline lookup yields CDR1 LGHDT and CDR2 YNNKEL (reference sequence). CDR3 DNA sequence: TGTGCCGGCAGCAATGACTCGATCTACGAGCAGTACTTC. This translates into CAGSNDSIYEQYF.

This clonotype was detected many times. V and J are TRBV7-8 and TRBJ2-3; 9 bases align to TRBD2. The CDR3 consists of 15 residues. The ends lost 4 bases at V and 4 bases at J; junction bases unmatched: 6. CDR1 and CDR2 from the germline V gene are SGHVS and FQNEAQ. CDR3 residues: CASSYSGSPPDTQYF. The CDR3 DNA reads TGTGCCAGCAGCTATAGCGGGAGCCCCCCAGATACGCAGTATTTT.

CDR3: CASSWGLAGTDTQYF. The CDR3 nucleotides are TGCGCCAGCAGCTGGGGACTAGCAGGCACAGATACGCAGTATTTT. The chain combines TRBV5-1 with TRBJ2-3; 9 bases fit TRBD2. The germline CDR1 and CDR2 sequences are SGHRS and YFSETQ. This CDR3 spans 15 amino acids. J gave up 1 base and V 3 bases, and 3 bases lay outside the gene matches.

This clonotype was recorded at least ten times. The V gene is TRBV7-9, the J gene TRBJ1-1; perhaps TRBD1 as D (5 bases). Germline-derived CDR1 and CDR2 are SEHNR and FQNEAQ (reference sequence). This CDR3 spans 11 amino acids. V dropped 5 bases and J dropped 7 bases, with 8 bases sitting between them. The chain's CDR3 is CASSRQFEAFF. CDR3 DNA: TGTGCCAGCAGCCGACAGTTTGAAGCTTTCTTT.

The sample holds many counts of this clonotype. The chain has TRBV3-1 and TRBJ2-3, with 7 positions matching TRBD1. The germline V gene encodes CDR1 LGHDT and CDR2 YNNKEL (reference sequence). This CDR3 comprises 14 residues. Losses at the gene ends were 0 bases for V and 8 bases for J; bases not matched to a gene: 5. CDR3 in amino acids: CASSQETGPITQYF. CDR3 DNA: TGTGCCAGCAGCCAAGAGACAGGGCCAATTACGCAGTATTTT.

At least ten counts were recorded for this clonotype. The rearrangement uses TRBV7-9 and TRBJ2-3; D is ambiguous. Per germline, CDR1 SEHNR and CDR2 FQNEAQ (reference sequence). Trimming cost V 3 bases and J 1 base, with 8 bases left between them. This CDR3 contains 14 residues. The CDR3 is CASSFPQGTDTQYF. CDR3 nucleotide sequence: TGTGCCAGCAGCTTTCCCCAGGGCACAGATACGCAGTATTTT.

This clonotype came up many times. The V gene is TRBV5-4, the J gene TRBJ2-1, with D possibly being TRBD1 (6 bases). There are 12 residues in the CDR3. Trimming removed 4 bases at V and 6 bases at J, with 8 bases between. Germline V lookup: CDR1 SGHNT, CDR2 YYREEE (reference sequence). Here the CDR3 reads CASSTRGNEQFF. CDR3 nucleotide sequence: TGTGCCAGCAGCACCAGGGGCAATGAGCAGTTCTTC. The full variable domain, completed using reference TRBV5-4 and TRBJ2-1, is ETGVTQSPTHLIKTRGQQVTLRCSSQSGHNTVSWYQQALGQGPQFIFQYYREEENGRGNFPPRFSGLQFPNYSSELNVNALELDDSALYLCASSTRGNEQFFGPGTRLTVL.

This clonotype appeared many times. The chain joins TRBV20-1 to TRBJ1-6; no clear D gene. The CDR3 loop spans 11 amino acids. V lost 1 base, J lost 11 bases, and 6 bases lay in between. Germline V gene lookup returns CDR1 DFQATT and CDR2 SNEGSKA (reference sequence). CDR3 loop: CSARAGPPLHF. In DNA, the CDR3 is TGCAGTGCTAGAGCTGGCCCACCCCTCCACTTT.

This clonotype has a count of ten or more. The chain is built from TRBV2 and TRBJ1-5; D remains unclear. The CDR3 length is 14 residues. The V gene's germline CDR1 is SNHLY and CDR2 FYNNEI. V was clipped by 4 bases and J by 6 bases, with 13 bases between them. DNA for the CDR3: TGTGCCAGCAGTGTTGTAGGGCTTGGTCAGCCCCAGCATTTT. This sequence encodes CASSVVGLGQPQHF.

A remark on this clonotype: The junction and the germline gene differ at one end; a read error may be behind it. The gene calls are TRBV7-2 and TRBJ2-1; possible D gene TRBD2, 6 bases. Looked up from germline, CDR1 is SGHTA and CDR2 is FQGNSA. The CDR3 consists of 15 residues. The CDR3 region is CASSLAGGPLNEQSF. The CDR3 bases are TGTGCCAGCAGCTTAGCGGGGGGACCGCTCAACGAGCAGTCCTTC.

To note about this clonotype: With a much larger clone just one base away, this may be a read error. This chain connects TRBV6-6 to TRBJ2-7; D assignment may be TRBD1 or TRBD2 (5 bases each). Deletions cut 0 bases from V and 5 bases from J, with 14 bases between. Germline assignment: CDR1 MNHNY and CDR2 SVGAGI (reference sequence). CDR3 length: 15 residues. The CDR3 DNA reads TGTGCCAGCAGTTACTCGCCGGGGCTCGGACACGAGCAGTACTTC. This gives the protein CASSYSPGLGHEQYF.

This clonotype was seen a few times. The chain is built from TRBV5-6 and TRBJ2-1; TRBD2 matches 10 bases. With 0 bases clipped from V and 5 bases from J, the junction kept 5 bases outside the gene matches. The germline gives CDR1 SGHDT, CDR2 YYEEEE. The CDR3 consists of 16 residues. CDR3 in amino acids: CASSLVVSGGHNEQFF. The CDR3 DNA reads TGTGCCAGCAGCTTGGTTGTTAGCGGGGGGCACAATGAGCAGTTCTTC.

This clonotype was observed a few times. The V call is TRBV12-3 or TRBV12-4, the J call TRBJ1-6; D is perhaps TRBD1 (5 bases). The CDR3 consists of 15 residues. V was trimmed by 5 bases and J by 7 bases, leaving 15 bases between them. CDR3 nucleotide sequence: TGTGCCAGCAGTCCCCTCGGGGGGGGGAATTCACCCCTCCACTTT. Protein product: CASSPLGGGNSPLHF.

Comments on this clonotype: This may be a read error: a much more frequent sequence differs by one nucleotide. The CDR3 DNA follows: TGTGCCAGCAGCTCAGACAGGGGCGGAAACACCACATATTTT. Its translation is CASSSDRGGNTTYF. The genes are TRBV6-1 and TRBJ1-3, with 8 bases lining up with TRBD1. Germline V lookup: CDR1 MNHNS, CDR2 SASEGT. The CDR3 is 14 amino acids.

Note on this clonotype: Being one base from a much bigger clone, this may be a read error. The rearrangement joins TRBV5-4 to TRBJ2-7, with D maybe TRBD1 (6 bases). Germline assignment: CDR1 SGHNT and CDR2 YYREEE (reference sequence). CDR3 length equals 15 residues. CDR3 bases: TGTGCCGGCAGCTTGGAGCCAGGGGAGCGTTACGAGCAGTACTTC. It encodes CAGSLEPGERYEQYF.

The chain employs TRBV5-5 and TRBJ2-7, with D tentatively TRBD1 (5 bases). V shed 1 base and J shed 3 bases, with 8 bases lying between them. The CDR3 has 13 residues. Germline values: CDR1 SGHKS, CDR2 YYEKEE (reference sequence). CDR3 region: CASSLQGSYEQYF. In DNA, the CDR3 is TGTGCCAGCAGCTTGCAGGGCAGCTACGAGCAGTACTTC. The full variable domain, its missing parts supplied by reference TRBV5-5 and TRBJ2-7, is DAGVTQSPTHLIKTRGQQVTLRCSPISGHKSVSWYQQVLGQGPQFIFQYYEKEERGRGNFPDRFSARQFPNYSSELNVNALLLGDSALYLCASSLQGSYEQYFGPGTRLTVT.

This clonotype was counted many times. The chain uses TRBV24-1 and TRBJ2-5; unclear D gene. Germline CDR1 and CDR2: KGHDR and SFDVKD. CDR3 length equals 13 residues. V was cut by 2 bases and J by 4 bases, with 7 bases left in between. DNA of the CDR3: TGTGCCACCAGTGATTCTTTGGGAGAGACCCAGTACTTC. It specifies CATSDSLGETQYF.